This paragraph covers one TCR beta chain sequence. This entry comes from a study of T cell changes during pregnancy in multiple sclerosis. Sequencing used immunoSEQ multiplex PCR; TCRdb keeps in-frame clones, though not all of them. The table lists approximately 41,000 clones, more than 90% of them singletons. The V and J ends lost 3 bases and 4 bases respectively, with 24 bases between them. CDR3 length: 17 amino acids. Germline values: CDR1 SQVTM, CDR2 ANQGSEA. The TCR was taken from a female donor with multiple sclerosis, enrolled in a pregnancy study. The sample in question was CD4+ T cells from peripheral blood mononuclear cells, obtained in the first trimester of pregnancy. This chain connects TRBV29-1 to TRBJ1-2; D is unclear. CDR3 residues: CSVEWPRAGLRTYGYTF. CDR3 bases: TGCAGCGTTGAGTGGCCGCGGGCGGGCCTAAGGACCTATGGCTACACCTTC. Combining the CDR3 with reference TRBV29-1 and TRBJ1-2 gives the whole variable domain SAVISQKPSRDICQRGTSLTIQCQVDSQVTMMFWYRQQPGQSLTLIATANQGSEATYESGFVIDKFPISRPNLTFSTLTVSNMSPEDSSIYLCSVEWPRAGLRTYGYTFGSGTRLTVV.